The 17 T cell receptor beta chains given below trace back to one sample, sequenced in a study of blood T cell repertoires in COVID-19. Data came from immunoSEQ multiplex PCR; TCRdb stores just in-frame clones and leaves some out. The sample holds about 300,000 clones, about 86% seen once. The sequencing input was peripheral blood. These TCRs come from a woman aged 45-60 years with acute or convalescent COVID-19.

This chain links TRBV18 with TRBJ2-2; TRBD1 matches at 10 bases. CDR3 length: 15 residues. The junction had 3 bases not matched to a gene; V was cut back by 4 bases and J by 4 bases. CDR1 is KGHSH, CDR2 LQKENI, per germline. In nucleotides, the CDR3 is TGTGCCAGCTCACTAGGACAGGGGGTCACCGGGGAGCTGTTTTTT. Amino acid sequence: CASSLGQGVTGELFF.

This chain links TRBV7-8 with TRBJ2-2; the match to TRBD2 covers 8 bases. Per germline, CDR1 SGHVS and CDR2 FQNEAQ. V lost 5 bases and J lost 7; bases outside the gene matches: 9. CDR3 length: 15 amino acids. The CDR3 region is CASSLRGGINGELFF. CDR3 sequence (DNA): TGTGCCAGCAGCCTACGGGGGGGTATTAACGGGGAGCTGTTTTTT.

The chain combines TRBV5-1 with TRBJ2-5, with 8 bases fitting TRBD1. V lost 4 bases, J lost 5 bases, and 10 bases stayed unmatched. There are 15 residues in the CDR3. Germline CDR1 is SGHRS and CDR2 is YFSETQ. CDR3 in DNA: TGCGCCAGCAGCCTCCAAGCAGGGGGCGCGGAGACCCAGTACTTC. It specifies CASSLQAGGAETQYF. Based on the CDR3 plus reference TRBV5-1 and TRBJ2-5, the full variable domain is KAGVTQTPRYLIKTRGQQVTLSCSPISGHRSVSWYQQTPGQGLQFLFEYFSETQRNKGNFPGRFSGRQFSNSRSEMNVSTLELGDSALYLCASSLQAGGAETQYFGPGTRLLVL.

V gene TRBV5-1 combines with J gene TRBJ1-4, with 7 nucleotides matching TRBD1. Trimming at V came to 4 bases and at J to 5 bases, leaving 8 bases not matched to a gene. The germline V gene encodes CDR1 SGHRS and CDR2 YFSETQ. The CDR3 extends over 15 amino acids. The CDR3 nucleotides read TGCGCCAGCAGCCCGGCAGGGGGGCTAAATGAAAAACTGTTTTTT. Amino acid sequence: CASSPAGGLNEKLFF.

The CDR3 sequence: CAWSLGGDNEQFF. In DNA form, the CDR3 reads TGTGCCTGGAGCCTCGGAGGAGACAATGAGCAGTTCTTC. This chain joins TRBV30 and TRBJ2-1, with TRBD2 as a possible D gene (5 bases). The germline V gene encodes CDR1 GTSNPN and CDR2 SVGIG (reference sequence). V gave up 3 bases and J gave up 5 bases, with 11 bases separating them. The CDR3 extends over 13 amino acids.

The sample holds many counts of this clone. The chain combines TRBV19 with TRBJ2-3, with 8 bases matching TRBD1. Germline CDR1 reads LNHDA; CDR2 reads SQIVND (reference sequence). V lost 8 bases to trimming and J lost 4 bases; unmatched junction nucleotides: 8. The CDR3 length is 14 residues. CDR3 in DNA: TGTGCCAGTTTCGCAGGGGGCATCGCAGATACGCAGTATTTT. Protein sequence: CASFAGGIADTQYF. The full variable domain, its missing parts supplied by reference TRBV19 and TRBJ2-3, is DGGITQSPKYLFRKEGQNVTLSCEQNLNHDAMYWYRQDPGQGLRLIYYSQIVNDFQKGDIAEGYSVSREKKESFPLTVTSAQKNPTAFYLCASFAGGIADTQYFGPGTRLTVL.

There are a few counts of this clone. J is TRBJ1-1 and V is TRBV30; no firm D call. Per germline, CDR1 GTSNPN and CDR2 SVGIG (reference sequence). The CDR3 has 14 amino acids. V was shortened by 3 bases and J by 1 base, with 12 bases between the two germline ends. CDR3 region: CAWREVGRNTEAFF. Written as DNA, the CDR3 is TGTGCCTGGAGGGAGGTAGGGAGGAACACTGAAGCTTTCTTT. Complete variable domain (other parts from reference TRBV30 and TRBJ1-1): SQTIHQWPATLVQPVGSPLSLECTVEGTSNPNLYWYRQAAGRGLQLLFYSVGIGQISSEVPQNLSASRPQDRQFILSSKKLLLSDSGFYLCAWREVGRNTEAFFGQGTRLTVV.

V usage is TRBV5-1 and J usage is TRBJ2-5, with a possible D match to TRBD1 (6 bases). Germline V lookup: CDR1 SGHRS, CDR2 YFSETQ. V lost 4 bases and J lost 1, with 8 bases in between. The CDR3 has 13 amino acids. The CDR3 bases are TGCGCCAGCAGCAGGGGGACCCAAGAGACCCAGTACTTC. It codes for CASSRGTQETQYF.

This clone showed up just a few times. The chain combines TRBV11-1 with TRBJ2-4, with D perhaps matching TRBD1 (6 bases). This CDR3 has 15 residues. Germline V CDR1 and CDR2: SGHAT, FQDESV (reference sequence). Trimming removed 5 bases at V and 2 bases at J, with 13 bases between. CDR3 DNA sequence: TGTGCCAGCAGCCGCCCAGGGGCAACCAAAAACATTCAGTACTTC. It encodes CASSRPGATKNIQYF.

V gene TRBV13 combines with J gene TRBJ2-5; TRBD1 agrees at 10 bases. The CDR3 has 15 amino acids. V shed 5 bases, J shed 3 bases, and the junction held 6 bases outside the gene matches. Germline V gene lookup returns CDR1 PRHDT and CDR2 FYEKMQ (reference sequence). The CDR3 nucleotides read TGTGCCAGCAGCCCATCGGGACAGGGGAAAGAGACCCAGTACTTC. Its protein product is CASSPSGQGKETQYF.

V is TRBV9 and J is TRBJ1-1; D possibly corresponds to TRBD1 (6 bases). CDR1 and CDR2 from the germline V gene are SGDLS and YYNGEE. V lost 4 bases to trimming and J lost 6 bases, with 13 bases between them. The CDR3 contains 13 residues. CDR3 in DNA: TGTGCCAGCAGCCCGGGGGCGGGAGCTGAAGCTTTCTTT. This sequence encodes CASSPGAGAEAFF.

The chain uses TRBV7-2 and TRBJ2-5; 7 nucleotides match TRBD2. Trimming took 2 bases from V and 4 from J; bases not matched to a gene: 16. Germline CDR1 is SGHTA and CDR2 is FQGNSA. CDR3 length equals 18 residues. CDR3 region: CASSLRPTGGREGETQYF. DNA of the CDR3: TGTGCCAGCAGCTTAAGGCCGACTGGCGGGAGAGAAGGAGAGACCCAGTACTTC.

V usage is TRBV5-1 and J usage is TRBJ2-1, with TRBD2 matching over 15 bases. The J segment lost 1 base and the V segment lost 4 bases, leaving 9 bases of the junction unmatched. Looked up from germline, CDR1 is SGHRS and CDR2 is YFSETQ. The CDR3 is 19 residues long. In nucleotides, the CDR3 is TGCGCCAGCAGCAGCCGCGGGACTAGCGGGGGGACATCCTACAATGAGCAGTTCTTC. Translation gives CASSSRGTSGGTSYNEQFF.

V and J are TRBV5-4 and TRBJ2-5, with 7 bases identical to TRBD1. The CDR3 sequence is 14 residues long. Losses at the gene ends were 4 bases for V and 2 bases for J; bases not matched to a gene: 5. Germline CDR1 is SGHNT and CDR2 is YYREEE (reference sequence). CDR3 in amino acids: CASSGGQRQETQYF. The CDR3 bases are TGTGCCAGCAGCGGGGGACAGCGTCAAGAGACCCAGTACTTC.

The gene calls are TRBV2 and TRBJ2-5, with a possible D match to TRBD1 (6 bases). CDR1 and CDR2 (germline): SNHLY, FYNNEI. The CDR3 contains 15 residues. V lost 3 bases to trimming and J lost 6 bases, with 17 bases between them. CDR3 sequence: CASSDRGHSIQTQYF. CDR3 coding DNA: TGTGCCAGCAGTGACAGGGGCCACTCAATACAGACCCAGTACTTC.

The V and J genes are TRBV5-1 and TRBJ1-1; 9 bases fit TRBD1. Germline V gene sequence: CDR1 SGHRS, CDR2 YFSETQ. The J segment lost 4 bases and the V segment lost 4 bases, leaving 8 bases of the junction unmatched. The CDR3 has 15 residues. CDR3 residues: CASSLRTGEITEAFF. As DNA, the CDR3 is TGCGCCAGCAGCCTCCGGACAGGGGAGATCACTGAAGCTTTCTTT.

This clone was seen only a few times. The rearrangement joins TRBV19 to TRBJ1-1, with 7 bases matching TRBD1. This CDR3 comprises 13 residues. Germline lookup yields CDR1 LNHDA and CDR2 SQIVND (reference sequence). V shed 5 bases and J 0 bases; nucleotides not matched to a gene: 0. This CDR3 is CASSDRVNTEAFF. CDR3 in DNA: TGTGCCAGTAGTGACAGGGTGAACACTGAAGCTTTCTTT.